This section outlines one T cell receptor beta chain sequence together with its context. The antigen remains undetermined. The sample belongs to a study of chemoradiotherapy in HPV16-positive cancers. For the study at large: A couple of HPV16-positive patients' cells yielded candidate HPV-specific clones and common motifs. Study conclusions and caveats: Functional assays defining HPV-specific T cells used only a couple of HPV16-positive patients.

CDR1 is MNHNS and CDR2 is SASEGT in the germline V gene. Trimming left V 3 bases short and J 0 bases short, with 14 bases between. This CDR3 is built from 17 residues. Repeated repertoire sampling spanned the course of chemoradiotherapy. Assay: immunoSEQ multiplex PCR; the TCRdb copy retains only in-frame clones and omits some. The repertoire includes roughly 6,100 clones, 65% to 85% of them detected once, and about 30% sits in the top ten. The sequence was obtained from a human donor with HPV-associated anogenital cancer. This chain joins TRBV6-1 and TRBJ2-2; D gene ambiguous. This material consisted of tumor tissue, taken from a patient who underwent chemoradiotherapy. CDR3 nucleotides: TGTGCCAGCAGTGATCCGGTCCCAGCAGCGAACACCGGGGAGCTGTTTTTT. Its translation is CASSDPVPAANTGELFF.